Reported below is one T cell receptor beta chain. Its target is not known. Deletions cut 0 bases from V and 5 bases from J, with 8 bases between. Germline V lookup: CDR1 LNHNV, CDR2 YYDKDF (reference sequence). This CDR3 has 14 amino acids. Primers included in the PCR were 60 Vbeta and 13 Jbeta primers. In the authors' methods: Per a later analysis, the number of unique TCR beta chains was about 78 million, of which roughly 10 million were shared. TCRdb's table, derived via immunoSEQ multiplex PCR, lists solely in-frame clones and lacks some. V, J and clone size derive from that table, while D and trimming were established from the DNA sequence. The data contain some 120,000 clones, 8.5% to 10% of them singletons. Nominally healthy donors provided the samples, though records likely missed some immune exposures. The source of the sample is a study of cytomegalovirus exposure and HLA in healthy donors. Study-wide results and limits: A later analysis by the authors found several of the most significant clusters apparently linked to common viral pathogens.

The receptor was derived from a man aged 25 to 40 in good health and CMV-seronegative. This chain joins TRBV15 and TRBJ2-1; a possible D gene is TRBD2 (5 bases). The material sequenced was PBMCs. The CDR3 DNA follows: TGTGCCACCAGCAGAGATGGGCGGGACAATGAGCAGTTCTTC. It yields the protein CATSRDGRDNEQFF.